This TCR beta chain is from a study of T cell repertoires in cytomegalovirus infection. Study information: CMV infection plus the matching HLA type was flagged by public TCR beta signatures.

TCRdb independently ran MiXCR on the reads; one entry per CDR3 protein. The sample has 60,000 to 75,000 distinct CDR3 sequences; about 4% are singletons. Many counts were recorded for this clonotype. Per the germline V gene, CDR1 is SGHTA and CDR2 is FQGNSA. The CDR3 runs 20 residues. Losses at the gene ends were 6 bases for V and 2 bases for J; bases not matched to a gene: 13. The sequence derives from a human donor in good health (CMV status not recorded). Some clones in this sample may be carry-over from other donors' samples. The sequenced sample consisted of PBMCs. The chain has TRBV7-2 and TRBJ2-4; 16 nucleotides match TRBD2. The CDR3 sequence: CASSPRPGLAGGRTKNIQYF. In DNA form, the CDR3 reads TGTGCCAGCAGTCCTCGACCGGGACTAGCGGGGGGGCGGACCAAAAACATTCAGTACTTC.